These T cell receptor beta chains were read from a single sample in a study of T cells in localized non-small cell lung cancer. TCRdb's copy holds only in-frame clones and misses some; the assay was immunoSEQ multiplex PCR. In the table there are fewer than 25,000 clones, about 94% of which are singletons. Sequencing was performed on peripheral blood, taken before any cancer treatment. These receptors were obtained from a woman between 35 and 75 years old with stage I lung adenocarcinoma. Both conserved end residues are part of each CDR3. Each record gives: clone size, J gene, D gene, V gene, CDR3 protein, CDR3 DNA. The D gene is left open where the match is weak. Clone size, where shown, is once, few, many, or a class for clones that have expanded.

clone_size: .; j_call: TRBJ2-3; d_call: TRBD2; v_call: TRBV7-9; cdr3_aa: CASSPWTSGSRRTDTQYF; cdr3_nt: TGTGCCAGCAGCCCGTGGACTAGCGGGAGTCGTCGTACAGATACGCAGTATTTT
clone_size: .; j_call: TRBJ2-7; d_call: .; v_call: TRBV11-2; cdr3_aa: CASRPLRDGRSYEQYF; cdr3_nt: TGTGCCAGCAGGCCCCTCCGGGACGGAAGATCCTACGAGCAGTACTTC
clone_size: once; j_call: TRBJ2-1; d_call: .; v_call: TRBV27; cdr3_aa: CASSSPPRGGEQFF; cdr3_nt: TGTGCCAGCAGTTCACCTCCCCGGGGAGGTGAGCAGTTCTTC
clone_size: .; j_call: TRBJ2-3; d_call: TRBD2; v_call: TRBV30; cdr3_aa: CAWRGDDGRALDTQYF; cdr3_nt: TGTGCCTGGAGGGGGGACGACGGGAGGGCTCTAGATACGCAGTATTTT
clone_size: .; j_call: TRBJ1-2; d_call: .; v_call: TRBV4-2; cdr3_aa: CASSPSDGAVDGYTF; cdr3_nt: TGTGCCAGCAGCCCTTCGGACGGAGCGGTGGATGGCTACACCTTC
clone_size: .; j_call: TRBJ2-2; d_call: .; v_call: TRBV7-9; cdr3_aa: CASSLLGGTGELFF; cdr3_nt: TGTGCCAGCAGCTTATTAGGGGGCACCGGGGAGCTGTTTTTT
clone_size: .; j_call: TRBJ2-7; d_call: .; v_call: TRBV28; cdr3_aa: CASRLVTGTRSYEQYF; cdr3_nt: TGTGCCAGCAGACTCGTGACCGGGACTCGTTCCTACGAGCAGTACTTC
clone_size: .; j_call: TRBJ2-7; d_call: .; v_call: TRBV7-9; cdr3_aa: CASSASYEQYF; cdr3_nt: TGTGCCAGCAGCGCGAGCTACGAGCAGTACTTC
clone_size: .; j_call: TRBJ1-1; d_call: .; v_call: TRBV28; cdr3_aa: CASKENTEAFF; cdr3_nt: TGTGCCAGCAAAGAAAACACTGAAGCTTTCTTT
clone_size: .; j_call: TRBJ1-2; d_call: .; v_call: TRBV2; cdr3_aa: CASSEWQGQYGYTF; cdr3_nt: TGTGCCAGCAGTGAATGGCAGGGACAATATGGCTACACCTTC
clone_size: .; j_call: TRBJ2-1; d_call: .; v_call: TRBV27; cdr3_aa: CASSLGPISDEQFF; cdr3_nt: TGTGCCAGCAGTTTAGGTCCTATTTCAGATGAGCAGTTCTTC
clone_size: once; j_call: TRBJ2-7; d_call: TRBD2; v_call: TRBV7-6; cdr3_aa: CASSLLGGKLYF; cdr3_nt: TGTGCCAGCAGCTTACTGGGGGGGAAGCTGTACTTC
clone_size: .; j_call: TRBJ2-5; d_call: .; v_call: TRBV6-5; cdr3_aa: CASSSRAGRGTQYF; cdr3_nt: TGTGCCAGCAGCTCCCGGGCGGGCCGGGGGACCCAGTACTTC
clone_size: .; j_call: TRBJ1-4; d_call: TRBD1; v_call: TRBV5-6; cdr3_aa: CASSLRLGQAPEKLFF; cdr3_nt: TGTGCCAGCAGCTTGCGGCTTGGACAGGCACCCGAAAAACTGTTTTTT
clone_size: .; j_call: TRBJ1-5; d_call: .; v_call: TRBV7-6; cdr3_aa: CASSLESGYNQPQHF; cdr3_nt: TGTGCCAGCAGCTTAGAATCAGGGTATAATCAGCCCCAGCATTTT
clone_size: .; j_call: TRBJ1-2; d_call: TRBD1; v_call: TRBV29-1; cdr3_aa: CSVGDSQLYGYTF; cdr3_nt: TGCAGCGTTGGGGACAGCCAGCTCTATGGCTACACCTTC
clone_size: once; j_call: TRBJ2-7; d_call: TRBD1; v_call: TRBV9; cdr3_aa: CASSAGQGVYEQYF; cdr3_nt: TGTGCCAGCAGCGCAGGACAGGGGGTCTACGAGCAGTACTTC
clone_size: .; j_call: TRBJ1-4; d_call: .; v_call: TRBV5-8; cdr3_aa: CASSSASAKLFF; cdr3_nt: TGTGCCAGCAGCTCGGCAAGCGCTAAACTGTTTTTT
clone_size: .; j_call: TRBJ2-1; d_call: .; v_call: TRBV5-1; cdr3_aa: CASMETAGGFYNEQFF; cdr3_nt: TGCGCCAGCATGGAGACAGCGGGTGGTTTTTACAATGAGCAGTTCTTC
clone_size: .; j_call: TRBJ2-3; d_call: .; v_call: TRBV7-2; cdr3_aa: CASSLLGVYTDTQYF; cdr3_nt: TGTGCCAGCAGCCTCTTGGGGGTCTACACAGATACGCAGTATTTT
clone_size: .; j_call: TRBJ1-2; d_call: .; v_call: TRBV11-2; cdr3_aa: CASSLTSPAKRANYGYTF; cdr3_nt: TGTGCCAGCAGCTTAACTTCGCCAGCCAAGCGGGCTAACTATGGCTACACCTTC
clone_size: once; j_call: TRBJ2-5; d_call: .; v_call: TRBV7-9; cdr3_aa: CASSSRGPETQYF; cdr3_nt: TGTGCCAGCAGCAGCCGGGGCCCAGAGACCCAGTACTTC
clone_size: .; j_call: TRBJ1-2; d_call: .; v_call: TRBV30; cdr3_aa: CAWSVWRGNPNYGYTF; cdr3_nt: TGTGCCTGGAGTGTATGGAGGGGTAATCCTAACTATGGCTACACCTTC
clone_size: .; j_call: TRBJ2-1; d_call: .; v_call: TRBV11-2; cdr3_aa: CASGSGRSYNEQFF; cdr3_nt: TGTGCCAGCGGGAGCGGGCGTTCCTACAATGAGCAGTTCTTC
clone_size: .; j_call: TRBJ2-7; d_call: TRBD1; v_call: TRBV19; cdr3_aa: CASSNDRGHEQYF; cdr3_nt: TGTGCCAGTAGTAATGACAGGGGCCACGAGCAGTACTTC
clone_size: once; j_call: TRBJ2-7; d_call: .; v_call: TRBV28; cdr3_aa: CASSLLGSYEQYF; cdr3_nt: TGTGCCAGCAGTTTATTAGGCAGTTACGAGCAGTACTTC
clone_size: .; j_call: TRBJ2-7; d_call: .; v_call: TRBV2; cdr3_aa: CASLLGPNYYEQYF; cdr3_nt: TGTGCCAGCCTACTAGGTCCCAACTACTACGAGCAGTACTTC